These 4 T cell receptor beta chains share one sample of origin, sequenced in a study of cytotoxic CD8 clonotypes in ibrutinib-treated CLL. TCRdb's copy holds only in-frame clones and misses some; the assay was immunoSEQ multiplex PCR. The table shows 250,000 or so clones, with roughly 74% occurring only once. The source material was PBMCs, sampled after 24 months of ibrutinib treatment. These receptors were collected from a human donor with chronic lymphocytic leukemia.

V usage is TRBV10-3 and J usage is TRBJ2-5; 7 positions match TRBD1. The V gene's germline CDR1 is ENHRY and CDR2 SYGVKD. The CDR3 is 14 amino acids. Trimming at V came to 2 bases and at J to 6 bases, leaving 6 bases not matched to a gene. In nucleotides, the CDR3 is TGTGCCATCAGTGAGAACCGGGACAGCCAGACCCAGTACTTC. It is translated as CAISENRDSQTQYF.

This clone showed up just once. The chain carries TRBV2 and TRBJ2-2; D uncertain. Trimming took 2 bases from V and 6 from J, leaving 7 bases between them. This CDR3 comprises 13 residues. Germline assignment: CDR1 SNHLY and CDR2 FYNNEI. The CDR3, as DNA: TGTGCCAGCAGTGAATCGGGTCCCGGGGAGCTGTTTTTT. Its protein is CASSESGPGELFF.

This chain links TRBV28 with TRBJ1-1; 9 bases match TRBD1. The trim removed 5 bases at V and 1 base at J, leaving 5 bases unmatched. The CDR3 is 15 amino acids. Germline CDR1 MDHEN, CDR2 SYDVKM. As DNA, the CDR3 is TGTGCCAGCAGTCCGTCACAGGGGGCGAACACTGAAGCTTTCTTT. Encoded protein: CASSPSQGANTEAFF.

The J gene is TRBJ2-3, the V gene TRBV9; TRBD1 matches 11 bases. The V and J ends lost 4 bases and 5 bases, in that order; junction bases with no gene match: 18. The length of the CDR3 is 19 residues. CDR1 SGDLS and CDR2 YYNGEE come from the germline V gene. The CDR3 coding sequence is TGTGCCAGCAGCCTCCGCACTGGGGGAGGACAGGGGGCTAGAGATACGCAGTATTTT. It codes for CASSLRTGGGQGARDTQYF.